This T cell receptor (beta chain) originates from a study of T cells in tuberculosis. Study results and caveats: T cells binding CD1B-GMM tetramer weakly possibly escaped the sort.

Thawed, overnight-rested PBMC were stained with GMM-loaded CD1B tetramer, viability dye and anti-CD3, then sorted. C32 glucose monomycolate from Rhodococcus equi was loaded onto the CD1B tetramers. Tetramer-sorted PBMC had been CD14 monocyte-depleted before freezing. About 100,000 tetramer-negative cells were sorted from each donor. The data were produced by immunoSEQ multiplex PCR, yet TCRdb's version contains in-frame clones alone and is incomplete. The sample yields 50,000 or so clones, roughly 90% seen once. The germline V gene encodes CDR1 LGHNA and CDR2 YSLEER. The ends were cut back, 4 bases at V and 1 base at J, with 10 bases in the middle. This CDR3 has 15 residues.

The sample taken for sequencing was CD1b-GMM tetramer-negative cells sorted from PBMCs. This rearrangement joins TRBV4-3 to TRBJ2-2, with a possible D match to TRBD2 (6 bases). This clonotype was obtained from an adult woman with latent tuberculosis. DNA of the CDR3: TGCGCCAGCAGCCGACTGGGACTGAACACCGGGGAGCTGTTTTTT. This gives the protein CASSRLGLNTGELFF.